This entry lists 2 T cell receptor beta chains sequenced from one sample in a study of human T cells and chemical hapten exposure. Time point given: patch test 1, 2 weeks after DPC sensitization. Regarding treatment: therapeutic diphenylcyclopropenone sensitization with weekly scalp DPC. From the RACE reads, TCRdb called clonotypes with MiXCR, one entry per CDR3 protein. The sample holds some 50,000 distinct CDR3 sequences, approximately 9.3% seen once. This sample comprised whole blood, obtained in connection with sensitization to the hapten diphenylcyclopropenone (DPC). The receptors shown here come from a woman aged 40 to 50 with alopecia areata. Some clones in this sample may be carry-over from other donors' samples.

The table lists this clonotype with many counts. V usage is TRBV7-2 and J usage is TRBJ1-5, with 8 nucleotides matching TRBD1. The V gene's germline CDR1 is SGHTA and CDR2 FQGNSA. This CDR3 has 14 amino acids. Trimming cost V 2 bases and J 6 bases; bases outside gene matches: 3. For the CDR3, the DNA is TGTGCCAGCAGCTTACAGGGGGCAGGTCAGCCCCAGCATTTT. This translates into CASSLQGAGQPQHF.

This clonotype occurred many times. J is TRBJ1-5 and V is TRBV6-1; maybe TRBD1 (5 bases). V lost 4 bases, J lost 2 bases, and 12 bases lay in between. This CDR3 region has 15 residues. Germline CDR1 is MNHNS and CDR2 is SASEGT. The CDR3 here is CASSAGGTGNQPQHF. The CDR3 DNA follows: TGTGCCAGCAGTGCCGGGGGGACGGGCAATCAGCCCCAGCATTTT.